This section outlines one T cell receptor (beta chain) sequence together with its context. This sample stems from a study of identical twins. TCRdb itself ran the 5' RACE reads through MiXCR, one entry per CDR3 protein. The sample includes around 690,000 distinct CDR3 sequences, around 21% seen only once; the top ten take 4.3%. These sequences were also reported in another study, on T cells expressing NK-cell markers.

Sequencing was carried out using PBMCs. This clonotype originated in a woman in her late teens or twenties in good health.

CDR3: CASSQGRVGGEYLGAFF. CDR3 DNA: TGCGCCAGCAGCCAAGGGCGAGTCGGGGGAGAGTATCTAGGGGCTTTCTTT. This sequence joins TRBV4-3 and TRBJ1-1; possibly TRBD1 for D (5 bases). The germline V gene encodes CDR1 LGHNA and CDR2 YSLEER. V was clipped by 1 base and J by 11 bases, with 26 bases between them. The CDR3 is made up of 17 amino acids.